Listed below are T cell receptor beta chains from one sample, sequenced in a study of T cell responses to AZD1222 COVID-19 vaccine. Sequenced by immunoSEQ multiplex PCR; TCRdb stores in-frame clones only, minus some. The data hold some 140,000 clones, with about nine tenths observed a single time. The source material was peripheral blood, sampled on day 0 of AZD1222 vaccination. These receptors came from an adult in good health. The CDR3 runs from the conserved cysteine through the conserved F or W. Each record gives: D gene, clone size, J gene, V gene, CDR3 protein, CDR3 DNA. A D gene is named only where the DNA matches it firmly. The size of a clone is reported for some rows only, either as once, few or many, or as a class for expanded clones.

>.|.|TRBJ1-2|TRBV12-3/TRBV12-4
CASSYEVMYGYTF
TGTGCCAGCAGTTATGAGGTTATGTATGGCTACACCTTC
>TRBD1|.|TRBJ2-5|TRBV7-2
CASSSRPGQGRETQYF
TGTGCCAGCAGCTCCCGCCCGGGACAGGGTAGGGAGACCCAGTACTTC
>.|.|TRBJ1-6|TRBV6-5
CASRESGNSPLHF
TGTGCCAGCAGAGAGTCTGGAAATTCACCCCTCCACTTT
>TRBD1|.|TRBJ1-2|TRBV29-1
CSVLGQGIYGYTF
TGCAGCGTCCTAGGACAGGGCATCTATGGCTACACCTTC
>.|few|TRBJ1-6|TRBV9
CASSTSRVSSPLHF
TGTGCCAGCTCTACATCCCGGGTCAGCTCACCCCTCCACTTT
>.|few|TRBJ2-7|TRBV9
CASSVVGESSYEQYF
TGTGCCAGCAGCGTAGTGGGGGAGAGCTCCTACGAGCAGTACTTC
>TRBD1|.|TRBJ1-3|TRBV4-1
CASSFTGGSGNTIYF
TGCGCCAGCAGCTTTACAGGGGGCTCTGGAAACACCATATATTTT
>.|.|TRBJ2-2|TRBV29-1
CSVFSPNTGELFF
TGCAGCGTTTTCAGTCCGAACACCGGGGAGCTGTTTTTT
>.|.|TRBJ2-3|TRBV29-1
CSVDSRGRTDTQYF
TGCAGCGTTGATTCGCGGGGGCGCACAGATACGCAGTATTTT
>TRBD1|once|TRBJ1-1|TRBV10-3
CAISESGTAFEAFF
TGTGCCATCAGTGAGTCGGGGACAGCCTTTGAAGCTTTCTTT
>TRBD2|.|TRBJ2-7|TRBV2
CASSVRGRADEQYF
TGTGCCAGCAGTGTCCGCGGGAGGGCCGACGAGCAGTACTTC
>TRBD2|.|TRBJ2-1|TRBV3-1/TRBV3-2
CASSQAPAGTRIF
TGTGCCAGCAGCCAAGCCCCAGCCGGGACTAGGATCTTC
>.|.|TRBJ1-1|TRBV3-1/TRBV3-2
CASSQEPLNTEAFF
TGTGCCAGCAGCCAAGAGCCCCTGAACACTGAAGCTTTCTTT
>.|.|TRBJ2-7|TRBV9
CASSVGGISYEQYF
TGTGCCAGCAGCGTAGGCGGGATCTCCTACGAGCAGTACTTC
>TRBD1|.|TRBJ2-3|TRBV5-1
CASSAGQGADTQYF
TGCGCCAGCAGCGCCGGACAGGGTGCAGATACGCAGTATTTT
>TRBD1|.|TRBJ2-1|TRBV5-4
CASSPGVGTGKYEQFF
TGTGCCAGCAGCCCCGGGGTTGGGACAGGGAAGTACGAGCAGTTCTTC
>TRBD1|once|TRBJ2-5|TRBV13
CASSRVGQPGAERTQYF
TGTGCCAGCAGCAGGGTGGGACAGCCCGGGGCGGAAAGGACCCAGTACTTC
>.|.|TRBJ1-1|TRBV27
CASSRGNTEAFF
TGTGCCAGCAGTAGGGGGAACACTGAAGCTTTCTTT
>TRBD1|.|TRBJ1-1|TRBV5-1
CASSLMAGGNTEAFF
TGCGCCAGCAGCTTGATGGCAGGGGGGAACACTGAAGCTTTCTTT
>TRBD2|.|TRBJ2-3|TRBV30
CAWSATSGGTDTQYF
TGTGCCTGGAGTGCAACTAGCGGAGGCACAGATACGCAGTATTTT
>.|.|TRBJ2-1|TRBV5-1
CASSLEVGPPYNEQFF
TGCGCCAGCAGCTTGGAAGTTGGGCCCCCCTACAATGAGCAGTTCTTC
>.|.|TRBJ2-1|TRBV9
CASRSDSSYNEQFF
TGTGCCAGCAGAAGTGACAGCTCCTACAATGAGCAGTTCTTC
>TRBD2|.|TRBJ2-7|TRBV9
CAHCTQTCTGTSGDGSSYEQYF
TGTGCCCACTGTACGCAGACGTGTACCGGGACTAGCGGGGATGGGAGCTCCTACGAGCAGTACTTC
>.|few|TRBJ1-2|TRBV3-1/TRBV3-2
CASSHQGRANYGYTF
TGTGCCAGCAGCCACCAAGGTAGAGCTAACTATGGCTACACCTTC
>.|few|TRBJ2-3|TRBV5-5
CASSLESIGDTQYF
TGTGCCAGCAGCTTGGAGTCCATCGGGGATACGCAGTATTTT
>.|.|TRBJ2-2|TRBV5-1
CASSLPTGTGELFF
TGCGCCAGCAGCTTACCGACAGGCACCGGGGAGCTGTTTTTT
>.|.|TRBJ2-5|TRBV29-1
CSVEEHAVETQYF
TGCAGCGTTGAAGAACACGCGGTAGAGACCCAGTACTTC
>.|.|TRBJ2-3|TRBV28
CASSLGGWVTDTQYF
TGTGCCAGCAGTTTAGGAGGCTGGGTGACAGATACGCAGTATTTT
>.|once|TRBJ2-3|TRBV4-1
CASSQEKGTQYF
TGCGCCAGCAGCCAAGAAAAGGGTACGCAGTATTTT
>.|.|TRBJ1-5|TRBV27
CASSPQNLYQPQHF
TGTGCCAGCAGTCCCCAGAATCTTTATCAGCCCCAGCATTTT
>.|.|TRBJ1-6|TRBV27
CASSFSAGEDNSPLHF
TGTGCCAGCAGTTTTTCGGCAGGGGAGGATAATTCACCCCTCCACTTT
>.|.|TRBJ2-7|TRBV10-3
CAISESGTSYEQYF
TGTGCCATCAGTGAGTCTGGAACCTCCTACGAGCAGTACTTC
>.|.|TRBJ1-1|TRBV5-1
CASSLVVAGDTEAFF
TGCGCCAGCAGCTTGGTAGTCGCAGGGGACACTGAAGCTTTCTTT
>.|.|TRBJ2-7|TRBV7-2
CASSPARTVFAYEQYF
TGTGCCAGCAGCCCTGCCCGGACAGTTTTTGCCTACGAGCAGTACTTC
>TRBD1|.|TRBJ1-5|TRBV10-1
CASSATGGAWQPQHF
TGCGCCAGCAGTGCCACAGGGGGCGCCTGGCAGCCCCAGCATTTT
>TRBD1|.|TRBJ2-7|TRBV5-1
CASSLNRGVEQYF
TGCGCCAGCAGCTTAAACAGGGGGGTAGAGCAGTACTTC
>.|.|TRBJ1-6|TRBV9
CASSGVVGYSPLHF
TGTGCCAGCAGCGGAGTTGTGGGTTATTCACCCCTCCACTTT
>.|.|TRBJ2-7|TRBV11-3
CASSLERGNEQYF
TGTGCCAGCAGCTTAGAACGAGGGAACGAGCAGTACTTC
>.|.|TRBJ1-6|TRBV7-9
CASSPLGWDSYNSPLHF
TGTGCCAGCAGCCCATTGGGTTGGGACTCCTATAATTCACCCCTCCACTTT
>TRBD2|once|TRBJ2-7|TRBV11-3
CASSSAAGGYEQYF
TGTGCCAGCAGCTCGGCTGCGGGAGGGTACGAGCAGTACTTC
>.|.|TRBJ2-5|TRBV9
CASSVGRGDETQYF
TGTGCCAGCAGCGTAGGCAGGGGGGATGAGACCCAGTACTTC
>.|.|TRBJ2-1|TRBV5-1
CASSLAGEQFF
TGCGCCAGCAGCTTGGCCGGTGAGCAGTTCTTC
>.|.|TRBJ1-1|TRBV29-1
CSVEEGGPEAFF
TGCAGCGTTGAAGAGGGGGGCCCCGAAGCTTTCTTT
>.|.|TRBJ2-7|TRBV14
CASSQDIGFSYEQYF
TGTGCCAGCAGCCAAGATATTGGGTTTTCCTACGAGCAGTACTTC
>.|.|TRBJ1-1|TRBV11-2
CASSLAGRNTEAFF
TGTGCCAGCAGCTTAGCGGGCCGGAACACTGAAGCTTTCTTT
>.|.|TRBJ2-7|TRBV29-1
CSFRSSYEQYF
TGCAGCTTCCGAAGCTCCTACGAGCAGTACTTC
>.|.|TRBJ2-5|TRBV5-1
CASSPGTLGETQYF
TGCGCCAGCAGCCCCGGGACTTTAGGGGAGACCCAGTACTTC
>.|.|TRBJ1-1|TRBV27
CASSLGGITEAFF
TGTGCCAGCAGCCTCGGGGGGATCACTGAAGCTTTCTTT
>TRBD2|.|TRBJ2-3|TRBV27
CASSLSISGRAEDTQYF
TGTGCCAGCAGTTTATCGATTAGCGGGAGGGCCGAAGATACGCAGTATTTT
>TRBD1|.|TRBJ1-1|TRBV5-5
CASSRTGDGTEAFF
TGTGCCAGCAGCCGGACAGGGGACGGGACTGAAGCTTTCTTT
>.|.|TRBJ2-5|TRBV18
CASSPLNRADQETQYF
TGTGCCAGCTCACCACTAAACCGGGCGGACCAAGAGACCCAGTACTTC
>TRBD1|.|TRBJ2-5|TRBV7-7
CASSPSTGGTQYF
TGTGCTAGCAGCCCTTCAACAGGGGGGACCCAGTACTTC
>.|once|TRBJ2-7|TRBV6-5
CASRAGDVEQYF
TGTGCCAGCAGGGCAGGGGACGTCGAGCAGTACTTC
>.|.|TRBJ1-5|TRBV29-1
CSVGGADQPQHF
TGCAGCGTTGGCGGGGCTGATCAGCCCCAGCATTTT
>.|.|TRBJ1-1|TRBV19
CASSRIPMNTEAFF
TGTGCCAGTTCCCGCATACCCATGAACACTGAAGCTTTCTTT